Each of the 5 T cell receptor beta chains below was sequenced from the same sample in a study of T cell responses to AZD1222 COVID-19 vaccine. Sequencing was performed with immunoSEQ multiplex PCR; in TCRdb, only in-frame clones are kept and a portion is missing. The sample lists around 180,000 clones, around 90% seen once, with approximately 8% in the top ten. The sample in question was peripheral blood, obtained on day 0 of AZD1222 vaccination. The receptors here all came from an adult in good health.

V usage is TRBV6-5 and J usage is TRBJ2-3; D unresolved. The CDR3 spans 12 residues. Looked up from germline, CDR1 is MNHEY and CDR2 is SVGAGI. V lost 6 bases and J 6 bases, leaving 10 bases between the germline ends. CDR3 DNA sequence: TGTGCCAGCAGCCCGCACCCGGATACGCAGTATTTT. Translation: CASSPHPDTQYF.

The sample holds one count of this clone. The chain is built from TRBV4-1 and TRBJ1-2; a possible D gene is TRBD1 (5 bases). From germline, CDR1 is MGHRA and CDR2 YSYEKL. The CDR3 runs 17 residues. V lost 4 bases to trimming and J lost 7 bases, with 25 bases between them. The CDR3 here is CASSLVARGRFIGGYTF. The CDR3 nucleotides are TGCGCCAGCAGCCTGGTTGCTAGGGGCAGGTTCATTGGTGGCTACACCTTC.

This clone was seen a single time. This chain uses TRBV7-8 with TRBJ2-2; 10 positions match TRBD2. Losses at the gene ends were 5 bases for V and 5 bases for J; bases not matched to a gene: 23. The CDR3 spans 21 residues. Germline loops: CDR1 SGHVS, CDR2 FQNEAQ. The CDR3 nucleotides read TGTGCCAGCAGCCCACTACCCCCGGGCCTCCGAGAACTAGCGGGGACCGGGGAGCTGTTTTTT. This translates into CASSPLPPGLRELAGTGELFF.

V is TRBV7-2 and J is TRBJ1-4; TRBD1 matches at 7 bases. CDR1 is SGHTA, CDR2 FQGNSA, per germline. The junction had 11 bases not matched to a gene; V was cut back by 7 bases and J by 3 bases. This CDR3 contains 16 residues. CDR3 DNA sequence: TGTGCCAGCACCTTCGACAGGGAAGCATCTAATGAAAAACTGTTTTTT. This translates into CASTFDREASNEKLFF.

The chain links TRBV5-4 to TRBJ2-1; no reliable D call. This CDR3 is built from 13 residues. V shed 0 bases and J shed 5 bases, with 6 bases lying between them. Germline V lookup: CDR1 SGHNT, CDR2 YYREEE (reference sequence). The chain's CDR3 is CASSLVRDNEQFF. CDR3 nucleotide sequence: TGTGCCAGCAGCTTGGTTAGGGACAATGAGCAGTTCTTC.